The source of this TCR beta chain is a study of blood T cell repertoires in COVID-19. Overall study: Researchers got acute and convalescent COVID-19 samples from the United States, Italy and Spain. In each case, the material was cDNA or gDNA derived from T cells, B-cell-depleted T cells, or PBMCs.

In Seattle, patients joined the study during active infection and were tracked longitudinally. This CDR3 contains 17 residues. V lost 1 base and J 0 bases, leaving 15 bases between the germline ends. Germline-derived CDR1 and CDR2 are SGHAT and FQNNGV. As originally analysed: Amplifying reference gene primers gave estimates of nucleated cell counts. Clones were sequenced by immunoSEQ multiplex PCR, and TCRdb holds only the in-frame ones, with some missing. The DNA gave D and trimming, while V, J and clone size come from that table. The sample contains about 270,000 clones, 86% of which appear only once.

The chain recombines TRBV11-2 with TRBJ1-2; no definite D call. What was sequenced was peripheral blood. The clonotype originates from a woman aged 25 to 39 with COVID-19, enrolled during active disease. The CDR3 loop reads CASSLASGLETNYGYTF. In DNA form, the CDR3 reads TGTGCCAGCAGCTTAGCATCGGGGTTGGAGACTAACTATGGCTACACCTTC.